Presented here are 23 T cell receptor beta chains from one specimen sequenced in a study of T cells after yellow fever vaccination. MiXCR was run by TCRdb on the 5' RACE reads, yielding one entry per CDR3 protein. The sample yields 300,000 or so distinct CDR3 sequences, 7% to 10% seen once. The sequenced sample was PBMCs, obtained about 49 days after the first yellow fever vaccination. The receptors here all came from a young man who received the YFV17D yellow fever vaccine.

This clonotype was seen a few times. The chain is built from TRBV20-1 and TRBJ2-1; 9 bases fit TRBD2. Unmatched junction bases numbered 11, after V lost 5 bases and J lost 9 bases. CDR1 DFQATT and CDR2 SNEGSKA come from the germline V gene (reference sequence). CDR3 length: 14 amino acids. The CDR3 nucleotides are TGCAGTGCTTCTACGGGACTAGCTGACGGTGAGCAGTTCTTC. This codes for CSASTGLADGEQFF.

The rearrangement uses TRBV4-3 and TRBJ1-2; D not resolved. From germline, CDR1 is LGHNA and CDR2 YSLEER. CDR3 length: 15 residues. With 0 bases removed from V and 7 bases from J, the gap between germline ends came to 15 bases. CDR3 sequence (DNA): TGCGCCAGCAGCCAAGATTCATCGGACCGCGGTGGCTACACCTTC. Residues: CASSQDSSDRGGYTF.

The table lists this clonotype with many counts. The chain couples TRBV5-5 to TRBJ2-1; 8 bases are shared with TRBD2. CDR3 length: 16 residues. The ends lost 1 base at V and 1 base at J; junction bases unmatched: 4. The germline gives CDR1 SGHKS, CDR2 YYEKEE (reference sequence). CDR3 sequence (DNA): TGTGCCAGCAGCTTGTCAGGCGGGGGGTCCTACAATGAGCAGTTCTTC. Protein: CASSLSGGGSYNEQFF.

The V gene is TRBV7-2, the J gene TRBJ2-3; D is unresolved. Germline V CDR1 and CDR2: SGHTA, FQGNSA. CDR3 length equals 11 residues. Trimming left V 5 bases short and J 6 bases short, with 6 bases between. The CDR3 sequence: CASSTVDTQYF. The CDR3 DNA sequence: TGTGCCAGCAGCACGGTCGATACGCAGTATTTT.

The chain joins TRBV20-1 to TRBJ1-1; 8 bases match TRBD1. The CDR3 length is 13 residues. In germline, CDR1 is DFQATT, CDR2 SNEGSKA (reference sequence). Trimming removed 5 bases from V and 6 bases from J; junction bases left unmatched: 8. In DNA form, the CDR3 reads TGCAGTGCTCCGGCAGGGGGCTGGTCTGAAGCTTTCTTT. It encodes CSAPAGGWSEAFF.

A few counts support this clonotype. The chain employs TRBV19 and TRBJ1-2; perhaps TRBD1 as D (6 bases). The germline CDR1 and CDR2 sequences are LNHDA and SQIVND (reference sequence). The V end lost 3 bases, the J end lost 4 bases, and 15 bases lay between the germline ends. CDR3 length: 15 amino acids. The CDR3 spells CASSIQGLQTYGYTF. DNA of the CDR3: TGTGCCAGTAGTATTCAGGGGTTACAGACCTATGGCTACACCTTC.

There are a few counts of this clonotype. The rearrangement uses TRBV4-1 and TRBJ1-4; D is unclear. CDR3 length equals 18 residues. The V end was cut by 0 bases, the J end by 7 bases, with 21 bases between. Per the germline V gene, CDR1 is MGHRA and CDR2 is YSYEKL. CDR3 sequence reads: CASSQDGSRTEAGEKLFF. For the CDR3, the DNA is TGCGCCAGCAGCCAAGATGGGTCCCGGACCGAGGCCGGTGAAAAACTGTTTTTT.

The CDR3 DNA reads as TGTGCCAGCAGTCGCAGGGGAGTTGAGGGCAATGAGCAGTTCTTC. Protein sequence: CASSRRGVEGNEQFF. The genes are TRBV12-3 or TRBV12-4 and TRBJ2-1, with D perhaps matching TRBD1 (6 bases). This CDR3 comprises 15 residues. Trimming shortened V by 5 bases and J by 6 bases, and 17 bases separated the two germline ends.

The gene calls are TRBV6-5 and TRBJ1-5; the match to TRBD1 covers 7 bases. The trim removed 4 bases at V and 2 bases at J, leaving 11 bases unmatched. From germline, CDR1 is MNHEY and CDR2 SVGAGI. This CDR3 comprises 17 residues. For the CDR3, the DNA is TGTGCCAGCAGTTTCACCCCTCCCGGGACAGGCAATCAGCCCCAGCATTTT. Translated, it gives CASSFTPPGTGNQPQHF.

The V and J genes are TRBV29-1 and TRBJ2-1; tentatively, D is TRBD2 (7 bases). Germline assignment: CDR1 SQVTM and CDR2 ANQGSEA. The germline V and J ends were trimmed by 4 bases and 9 bases, with 31 bases remaining between them. The CDR3 loop spans 18 amino acids. CDR3 in DNA: TGCAGCGTTGGGGGCGCCGGAGGGGGAAGCGGGAATGGGATTGAGCAGTTCTTC. Translated, it gives CSVGGAGGGSGNGIEQFF.

This clonotype was picked up a small number of times. The rearrangement joins TRBV6-1 to TRBJ1-4, with unresolved D. There are 14 residues in the CDR3. With 5 bases removed from V and 4 bases from J, the gap between germline ends came to 11 bases. Germline V lookup: CDR1 MNHNS, CDR2 SASEGT. The CDR3, as DNA: TGTGCCAGCAGTCGATCGGGCGATAATGAAAAACTGTTTTTT. Translated, it gives CASSRSGDNEKLFF.

This clonotype was found a few times. This chain connects TRBV2 to TRBJ2-5; D is unclear. Germline lookup yields CDR1 SNHLY and CDR2 FYNNEI. The ends were cut back, 8 bases at V and 0 bases at J, with 10 bases in the middle. This CDR3 has 13 amino acids. Here the CDR3 DNA reads TGTGCCAGCCTACGGAGCTACCAAGAGACCCAGTACTTC. Its translation: CASLRSYQETQYF.

This rearrangement joins TRBV6-5 to TRBJ2-5; D gene unclear. Trimming shortened V by 0 bases and J by 0 bases, and 14 bases separated the two germline ends. In germline, CDR1 is MNHEY, CDR2 SVGAGI. The length of the CDR3 is 17 residues. CDR3 sequence (DNA): TGTGCCAGCAGTTACTCGGGAATAGGACGGAACCAAGAGACCCAGTACTTC. Its translation is CASSYSGIGRNQETQYF.

The table lists this clonotype with a few counts. In nucleotides, the CDR3 is TGCGCCACCTCAACCTCCGGGACAGGAGCAAGCACCGGGGAGCTGTTTTTT. Its translation is CATSTSGTGASTGELFF. The chain carries TRBV5-1 and TRBJ2-2, with 8 bases lining up with TRBD1. This CDR3 contains 17 residues. V lost 9 bases and J lost 4; bases outside the gene matches: 17. The germline V gene encodes CDR1 SGHRS and CDR2 YFSETQ.

Ten or more counts support this clonotype. V usage is TRBV5-1 and J usage is TRBJ2-5; D possibly corresponds to TRBD1 (7 bases). This CDR3 region has 14 residues. Germline lookup yields CDR1 SGHRS and CDR2 YFSETQ. V lost 4 bases and J 3 bases, leaving 13 bases between the germline ends. DNA of the CDR3: TGCGCCAGCAGCCTGCAGGGGGGTGAAGAGACCCAGTACTTC. Protein sequence: CASSLQGGEETQYF.

On this clonotype: One base away lies a much larger clone, so this may be a sequencing read error. Here the CDR3 omits its conserved ending phenylalanine or tryptophan, so a read error is the likely source. The V and J genes are TRBV12-3 or TRBV12-4 and TRBJ2-7; D is perhaps TRBD1 or TRBD2 (5 bases each). Trimming took off 8 bases at V and 2 bases at J, with 13 bases between the two ends. CDR3 length: 13 residues. The CDR3 bases are TGTGCCAGCCACCGGGACGGGGCCTACGAGCAGTACTAC. This codes for CASHRDGAYEQYY.

The chain couples TRBV5-5 to TRBJ1-1, with TRBD1 as a possible D gene (6 bases). The CDR3 runs to 16 residues. The ends were cut back, 5 bases at V and 1 base at J, with 18 bases in the middle. CDR1 is SGHKS and CDR2 is YYEKEE in the germline V gene (reference sequence). The CDR3 loop reads CASRFHPGQQNTEAFF. The CDR3 nucleotides are TGTGCCAGCAGATTTCACCCAGGACAGCAGAACACTGAAGCTTTCTTT.

This clonotype occurred a few times. This sequence joins TRBV7-2 and TRBJ2-3, with 8 bases matching TRBD2. V lost 5 bases, J lost 2 bases, and 6 bases stayed unmatched. Per germline, CDR1 SGHTA and CDR2 FQGNSA. The length of the CDR3 is 15 residues. CDR3 sequence reads: CASSRGRGVTDTQYF. The CDR3 DNA sequence: TGTGCCAGCAGCCGCGGGCGGGGGGTCACAGATACGCAGTATTTT.

The gene calls are TRBV15 and TRBJ1-5; the match to TRBD1 covers 8 bases. Germline V gives CDR1 LNHNV, CDR2 YYDKDF (reference sequence). After removal of 2 bases from V and 6 bases from J, the junction contained 9 bases not matched to a gene. The CDR3 is 16 residues long. In nucleotides, the CDR3 is TGTGCCACCAGCAGATCTTGGACAGGGCCCGTTCAGCCCCAGCATTTT. The encoded protein is CATSRSWTGPVQPQHF.

This chain connects TRBV15 to TRBJ1-2, with D uncertain. Germline V CDR1 and CDR2: LNHNV, YYDKDF (reference sequence). Trimming removed 0 bases from V and 2 bases from J, with 13 bases in between. The CDR3 runs 16 residues. The CDR3 DNA reads as TGTGCCACCAGCAGAGATTTCGACACCACCAACTATGGCTACACCTTC. As protein: CATSRDFDTTNYGYTF.

This clonotype appeared a few times. The chain is built from TRBV5-4 and TRBJ1-4, with no clear D. V was trimmed by 3 bases and J by 4 bases, leaving 7 bases between them. CDR1 is SGHNT, CDR2 YYREEE, per germline (reference sequence). This CDR3 has 13 amino acids. The CDR3 here is CASSSQDNEKLFF. The DNA for the CDR3 is TGTGCCAGCAGCTCTCAGGATAATGAAAAACTGTTTTTT.

In this sample, this clonotype turned up a few times. The J gene is TRBJ2-7, the V gene TRBV10-2, with 7 bases lining up with TRBD2. In germline, CDR1 is WSHSY, CDR2 SAAADI. With 9 bases clipped from V and 0 bases from J, the junction kept 5 bases outside the gene matches. CDR3 length equals 13 residues. CDR3 nucleotides: TGCGCCAGTCGAGAGCGGGGCTCCTACGAGCAGTACTTC. Encoded protein: CASRERGSYEQYF.

About this clonotype itself: The junction shows a germline mismatch at one end, possibly a read error. The J gene is TRBJ1-1, the V gene TRBV12-3 or TRBV12-4; weak D call: TRBD1 (5 bases). The CDR3 totals 13 residues. This chain's CDR3 is CASRRMEGTETFF. CDR3 in DNA: TGTGCCAGCAGAAGGATGGAGGGGACTGAAACTTTCTTT.